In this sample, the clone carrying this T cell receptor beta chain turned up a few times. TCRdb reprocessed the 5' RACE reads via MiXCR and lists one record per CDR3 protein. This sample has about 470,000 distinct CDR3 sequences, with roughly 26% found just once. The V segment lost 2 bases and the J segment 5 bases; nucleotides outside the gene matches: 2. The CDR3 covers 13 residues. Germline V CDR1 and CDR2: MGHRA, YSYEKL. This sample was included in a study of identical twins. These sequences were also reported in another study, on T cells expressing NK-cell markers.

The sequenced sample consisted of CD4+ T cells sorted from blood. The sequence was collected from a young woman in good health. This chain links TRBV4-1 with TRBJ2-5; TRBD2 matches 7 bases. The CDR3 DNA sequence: TGCGCCAGCAGCCAATGGCGGGGGGAGACCCAGTACTTC. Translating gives CASSQWRGETQYF.